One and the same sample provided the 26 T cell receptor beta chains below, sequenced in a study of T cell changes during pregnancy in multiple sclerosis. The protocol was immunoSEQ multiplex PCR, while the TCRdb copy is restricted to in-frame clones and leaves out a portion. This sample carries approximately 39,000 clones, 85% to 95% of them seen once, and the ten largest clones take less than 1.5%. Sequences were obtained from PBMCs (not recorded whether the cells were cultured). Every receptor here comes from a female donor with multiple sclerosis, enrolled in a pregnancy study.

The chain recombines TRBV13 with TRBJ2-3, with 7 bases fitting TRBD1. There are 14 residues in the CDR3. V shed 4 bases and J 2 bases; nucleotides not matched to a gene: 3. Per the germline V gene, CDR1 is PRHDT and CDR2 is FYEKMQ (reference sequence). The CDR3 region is CASSSTGDTDTQYF. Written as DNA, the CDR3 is TGTGCCAGCAGCTCAACAGGGGACACAGATACGCAGTATTTT.

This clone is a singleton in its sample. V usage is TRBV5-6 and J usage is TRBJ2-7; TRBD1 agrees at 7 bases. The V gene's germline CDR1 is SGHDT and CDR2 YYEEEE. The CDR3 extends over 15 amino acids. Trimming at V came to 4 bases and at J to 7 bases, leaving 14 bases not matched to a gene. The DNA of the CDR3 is TGTGCCAGCAGCCGCCGGGACAGCTCTCCCGGGGAGCAGTACTTC. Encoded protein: CASSRRDSSPGEQYF.

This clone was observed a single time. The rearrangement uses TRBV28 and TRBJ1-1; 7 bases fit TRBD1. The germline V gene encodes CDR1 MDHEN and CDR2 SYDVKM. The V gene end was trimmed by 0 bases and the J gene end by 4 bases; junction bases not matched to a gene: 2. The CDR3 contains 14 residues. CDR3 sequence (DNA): TGTGCCAGCAGTTTATGGGGACAGAGCACTGAAGCTTTCTTT. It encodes CASSLWGQSTEAFF.

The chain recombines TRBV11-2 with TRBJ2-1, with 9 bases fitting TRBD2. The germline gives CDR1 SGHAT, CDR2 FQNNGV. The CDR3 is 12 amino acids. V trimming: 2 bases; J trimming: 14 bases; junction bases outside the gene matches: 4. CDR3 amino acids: CASSLLGGREFF. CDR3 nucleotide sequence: TGTGCCAGCAGCTTATTGGGCGGGAGGGAGTTCTTC.

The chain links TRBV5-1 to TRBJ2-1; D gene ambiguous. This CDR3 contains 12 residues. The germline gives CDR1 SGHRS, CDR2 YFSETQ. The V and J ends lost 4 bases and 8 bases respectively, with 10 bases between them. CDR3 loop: CASSAGIDEQFF. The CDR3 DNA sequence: TGCGCCAGCAGCGCCGGAATCGATGAGCAGTTCTTC.

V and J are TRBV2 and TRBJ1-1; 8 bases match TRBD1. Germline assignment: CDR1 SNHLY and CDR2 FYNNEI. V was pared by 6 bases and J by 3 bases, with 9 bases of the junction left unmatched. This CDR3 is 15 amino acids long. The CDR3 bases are TGTGCCAGCAGGGATCTCAGGGGGCGGGACACTGAAGCTTTCTTT. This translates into CASRDLRGRDTEAFF.

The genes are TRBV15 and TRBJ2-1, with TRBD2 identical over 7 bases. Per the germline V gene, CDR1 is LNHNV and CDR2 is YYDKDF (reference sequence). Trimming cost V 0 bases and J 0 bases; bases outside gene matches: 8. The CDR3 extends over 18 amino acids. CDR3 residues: CATSRDLKRDSSYNEQFF. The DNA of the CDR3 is TGTGCCACCAGCAGAGATTTAAAGCGGGATAGCTCCTACAATGAGCAGTTCTTC.

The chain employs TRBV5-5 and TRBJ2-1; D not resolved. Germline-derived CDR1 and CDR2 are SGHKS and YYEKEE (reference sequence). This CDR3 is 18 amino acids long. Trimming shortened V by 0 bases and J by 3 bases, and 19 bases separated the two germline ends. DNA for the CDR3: TGTGCCAGCAGCTTGGTGTCGGTTGGGTGGGGTTTCTACAATGAGCAGTTCTTC. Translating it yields CASSLVSVGWGFYNEQFF.

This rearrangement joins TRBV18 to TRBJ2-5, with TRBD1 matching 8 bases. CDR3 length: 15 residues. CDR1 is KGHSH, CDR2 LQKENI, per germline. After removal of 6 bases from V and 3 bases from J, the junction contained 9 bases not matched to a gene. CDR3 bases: TGTGCCAGCTCTCCGGGACAGGCCATAGAAGAGACCCAGTACTTC. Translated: CASSPGQAIEETQYF. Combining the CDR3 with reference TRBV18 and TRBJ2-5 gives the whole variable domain NAGVMQNPRHLVRRRGQEARLRCSPMKGHSHVYWYRQLPEEGLKFMVYLQKENIIDESGMPKERFSAEFPKEGPSILRIQQVVRGDSAAYFCASSPGQAIEETQYFGPGTRLLVL.

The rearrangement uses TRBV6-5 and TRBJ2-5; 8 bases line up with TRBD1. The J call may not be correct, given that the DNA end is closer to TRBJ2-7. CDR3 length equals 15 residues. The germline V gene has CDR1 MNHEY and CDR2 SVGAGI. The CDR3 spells CASSGGQAHTYEQYF. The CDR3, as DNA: TGTGCCAGCAGTGGGGGACAGGCCCATACCTACGAGCAGTACTTC.

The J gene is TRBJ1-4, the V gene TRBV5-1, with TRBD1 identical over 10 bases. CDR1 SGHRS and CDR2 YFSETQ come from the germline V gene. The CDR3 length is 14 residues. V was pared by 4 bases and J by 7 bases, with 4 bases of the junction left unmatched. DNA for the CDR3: TGCGCCAGCAGCCGATGGACAGGGGGTGAAAAACTGTTTTTT. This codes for CASSRWTGGEKLFF.

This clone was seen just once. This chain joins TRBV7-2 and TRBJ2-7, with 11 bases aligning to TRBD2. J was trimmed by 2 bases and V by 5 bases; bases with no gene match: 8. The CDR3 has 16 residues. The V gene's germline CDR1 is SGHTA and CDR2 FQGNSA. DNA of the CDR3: TGTGCCAGCAGCCAAATAAATAGCGGGAGGGCCTACGAGCAGTACTTC. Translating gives CASSQINSGRAYEQYF. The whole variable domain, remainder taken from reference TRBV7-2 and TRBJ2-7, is GAGVSQSPSNKVTEKGKDVELRCDPISGHTALYWYRQSLGQGLEFLIYFQGNSAPDKSGLPSDRFSAERTGGSVSTLTIQRTQQEDSAVYLCASSQINSGRAYEQYFGPGTRLTVT.

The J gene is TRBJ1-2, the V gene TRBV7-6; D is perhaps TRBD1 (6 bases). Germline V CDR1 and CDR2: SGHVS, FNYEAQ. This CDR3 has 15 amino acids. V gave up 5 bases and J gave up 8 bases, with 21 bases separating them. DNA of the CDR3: TGTGCCAGCAGCACTTACGCACAGGGAAACGGCGGCTACACCTTC. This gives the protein CASSTYAQGNGGYTF.

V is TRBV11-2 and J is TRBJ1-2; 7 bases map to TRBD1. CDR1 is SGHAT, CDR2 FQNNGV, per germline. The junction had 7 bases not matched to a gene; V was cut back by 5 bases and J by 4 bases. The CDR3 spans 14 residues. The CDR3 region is CASSPSTGTYGYTF. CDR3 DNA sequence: TGTGCCAGCAGCCCGTCGACAGGGACCTATGGCTACACCTTC. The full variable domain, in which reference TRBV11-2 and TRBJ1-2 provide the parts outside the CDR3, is EAGVAQSPRYKIIEKRQSVAFWCNPISGHATLYWYQQILGQGPKLLIQFQNNGVVDDSQLPKDRFSAERLKGVDSTLKIQPAKLEDSAVYLCASSPSTGTYGYTFGSGTRLTVV.

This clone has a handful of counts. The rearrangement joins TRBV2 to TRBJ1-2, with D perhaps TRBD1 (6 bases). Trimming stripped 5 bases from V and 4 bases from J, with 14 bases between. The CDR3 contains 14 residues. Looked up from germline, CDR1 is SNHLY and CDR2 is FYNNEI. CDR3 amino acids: CASSYSGDGYGYTF. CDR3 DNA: TGTGCCAGCAGTTATTCAGGGGATGGCTATGGCTACACCTTC. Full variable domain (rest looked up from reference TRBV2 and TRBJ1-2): EPEVTQTPSHQVTQMGQEVILRCVPISNHLYFYWYRQILGQKVEFLVSFYNNEISEKSEIFDDQFSVERPDGSNFTLKIRSTKLEDSAMYFCASSYSGDGYGYTFGSGTRLTVV.

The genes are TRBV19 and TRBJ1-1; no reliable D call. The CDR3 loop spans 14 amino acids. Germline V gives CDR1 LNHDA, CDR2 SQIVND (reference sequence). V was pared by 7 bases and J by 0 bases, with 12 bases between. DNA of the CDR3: TGTGCCAGTACCCTTAGAGGGCTGAACACTGAAGCTTTCTTT. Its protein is CASTLRGLNTEAFF.

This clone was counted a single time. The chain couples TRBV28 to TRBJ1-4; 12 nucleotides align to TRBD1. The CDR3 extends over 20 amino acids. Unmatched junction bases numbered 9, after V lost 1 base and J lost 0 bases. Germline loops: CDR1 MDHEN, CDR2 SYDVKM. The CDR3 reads CASSLFLPGQGASTNEKLFF. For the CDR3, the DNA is TGTGCCAGCAGTTTATTCCTTCCGGGACAGGGGGCGTCAACTAATGAAAAACTGTTTTTT. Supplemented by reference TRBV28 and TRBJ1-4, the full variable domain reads DVKVTQSSRYLVKRTGEKVFLECVQDMDHENMFWYRQDPGLGLRLIYFSYDVKMKEKGDIPEGYSVSREKKERFSLILESASTNQTSMYLCASSLFLPGQGASTNEKLFFGSGTQLSVL.

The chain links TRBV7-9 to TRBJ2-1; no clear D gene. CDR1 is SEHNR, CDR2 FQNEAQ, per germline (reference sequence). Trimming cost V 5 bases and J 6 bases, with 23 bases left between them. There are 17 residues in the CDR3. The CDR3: CASSPRFRVAILNEQFF. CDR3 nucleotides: TGTGCCAGCAGCCCCCGTTTTAGGGTTGCGATCCTCAATGAGCAGTTCTTC.

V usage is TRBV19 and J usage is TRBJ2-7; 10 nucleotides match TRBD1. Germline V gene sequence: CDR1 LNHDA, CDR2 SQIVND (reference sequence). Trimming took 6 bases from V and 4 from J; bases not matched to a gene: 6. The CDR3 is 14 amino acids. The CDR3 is CASSAGTGEYEQYF. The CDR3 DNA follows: TGTGCCAGTAGCGCCGGGACAGGGGAGTACGAGCAGTACTTC.

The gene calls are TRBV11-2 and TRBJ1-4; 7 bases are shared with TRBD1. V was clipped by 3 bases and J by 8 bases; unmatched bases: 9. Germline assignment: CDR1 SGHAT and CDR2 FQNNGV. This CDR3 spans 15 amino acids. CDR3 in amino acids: CASSFGQARGEKLFF. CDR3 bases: TGTGCCAGCAGCTTCGGACAGGCCAGAGGGGAAAAACTGTTTTTT.

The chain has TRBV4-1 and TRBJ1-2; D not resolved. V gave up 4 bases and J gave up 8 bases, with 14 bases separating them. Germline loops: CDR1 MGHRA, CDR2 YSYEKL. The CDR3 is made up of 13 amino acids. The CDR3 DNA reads TGCGCCAGCAGCCCCGTTAGGACGAAGGGCTACACCTTC. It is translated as CASSPVRTKGYTF.

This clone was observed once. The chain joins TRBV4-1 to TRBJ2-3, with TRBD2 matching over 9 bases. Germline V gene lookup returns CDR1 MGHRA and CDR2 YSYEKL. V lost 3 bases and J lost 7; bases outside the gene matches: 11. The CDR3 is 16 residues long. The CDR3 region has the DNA TGCGCCAGCAGCCAGGTGCGGGAGGGCCCTACCAATACGCAGTATTTT. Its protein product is CASSQVREGPTNTQYF.

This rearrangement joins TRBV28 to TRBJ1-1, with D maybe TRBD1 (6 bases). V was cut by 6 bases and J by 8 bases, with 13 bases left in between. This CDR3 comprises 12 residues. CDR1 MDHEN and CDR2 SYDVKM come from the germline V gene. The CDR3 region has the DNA TGTGCCAGCAGAAATTACAGGGTGGAAGCTTTCTTT. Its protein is CASRNYRVEAFF. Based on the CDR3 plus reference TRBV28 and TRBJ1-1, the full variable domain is DVKVTQSSRYLVKRTGEKVFLECVQDMDHENMFWYRQDPGLGLRLIYFSYDVKMKEKGDIPEGYSVSREKKERFSLILESASTNQTSMYLCASRNYRVEAFFGQGTRLTVV.

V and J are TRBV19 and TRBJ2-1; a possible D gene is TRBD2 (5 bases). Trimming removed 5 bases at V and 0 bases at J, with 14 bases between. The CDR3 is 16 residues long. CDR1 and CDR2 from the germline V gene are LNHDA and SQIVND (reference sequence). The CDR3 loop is CASSGLFGSSYNEQFF. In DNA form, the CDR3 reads TGTGCCAGTAGTGGGCTTTTTGGGAGCTCCTACAATGAGCAGTTCTTC.

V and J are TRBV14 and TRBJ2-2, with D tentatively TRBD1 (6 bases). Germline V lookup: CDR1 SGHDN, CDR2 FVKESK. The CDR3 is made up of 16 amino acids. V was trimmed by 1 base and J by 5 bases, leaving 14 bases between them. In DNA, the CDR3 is TGTGCCAGCAGCCAAGGGGGGACACCGCGGACCGGGGAGCTGTTTTTT. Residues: CASSQGGTPRTGELFF.

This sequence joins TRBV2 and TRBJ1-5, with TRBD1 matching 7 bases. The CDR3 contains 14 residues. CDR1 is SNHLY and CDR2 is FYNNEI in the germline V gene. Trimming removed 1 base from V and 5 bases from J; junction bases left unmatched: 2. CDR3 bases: TGTGCCAGCAGTGAAGTCAGGGGGGATCAGCCCCAGCATTTT. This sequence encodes CASSEVRGDQPQHF.